Below are 17 T cell receptor beta chains sequenced from a single sample in a study of shared clonotypes between healthy human individuals. CD45RO negativity and positive selection for CCR7 defined naive CD8 cells, a population that excluded terminally differentiated effector memory CD45RA+ cells. The data were produced by immunoSEQ multiplex PCR, yet TCRdb's version contains in-frame clones alone and is incomplete. The repertoire holds around 2,000,000 clones, with 85% to 95% as singletons. The source material was naive CD8+ T cells sorted from blood. These receptors all come from a man aged 18 to 30 in good health.

This chain joins TRBV10-3 and TRBJ1-1; D unresolved. The V and J ends lost 2 bases and 1 base respectively, with 11 bases between them. The CDR3 contains 15 residues. The germline V gene encodes CDR1 ENHRY and CDR2 SYGVKD. The CDR3 coding sequence is TGTGCCATCAGTGAGGACGTATACCCGAACACTGAAGCTTTCTTT. Encoded protein: CAISEDVYPNTEAFF.

The chain carries TRBV7-9 and TRBJ2-3, with D possibly being TRBD2 (5 bases). Germline lookup yields CDR1 SEHNR and CDR2 FQNEAQ (reference sequence). V lost 4 bases, J lost 6 bases, and 17 bases lay in between. This CDR3 spans 15 amino acids. CDR3 amino acids: CASSSGREVGDTQYF. The CDR3, as DNA: TGTGCCAGCAGCTCCGGACGGGAAGTCGGGGATACGCAGTATTTT.

V usage is TRBV7-3 and J usage is TRBJ1-2, with 8 bases aligning to TRBD1. Germline-derived CDR1 and CDR2 are SGHTA and FQGTGA. The length of the CDR3 is 15 residues. V trimming: 1 base; J trimming: 6 bases; junction bases outside the gene matches: 7. The CDR3 nucleotides read TGTGCCAGCAGCTTAAGTTTGACAGGGGTTGATGGCTACACCTTC. Translated: CASSLSLTGVDGYTF. Full variable domain (remainder filled in from reference TRBV7-3 and TRBJ1-2): GAGVSQTPSNKVTEKGKYVELRCDPISGHTALYWYRQSLGQGPEFLIYFQGTGAADDSGLPNDRFFAVRPEGSVSTLKIQRTERGDSAVYLCASSLSLTGVDGYTFGSGTRLTVV.

The chain carries TRBV2 and TRBJ2-7; 7 bases match TRBD1. The CDR3 contains 13 residues. Trimming removed 10 bases from V and 5 bases from J; junction bases left unmatched: 11. In germline, CDR1 is SNHLY, CDR2 FYNNEI. In DNA form, the CDR3 reads TGTGCCACCCACCTTGGGGACAGCCACGAGCAGTACTTC. Its translation: CATHLGDSHEQYF.

This sequence joins TRBV10-3 and TRBJ1-1; D remains ambiguous. This CDR3 is built from 12 residues. Germline V CDR1 and CDR2: ENHRY, SYGVKD. The V gene lost 4 bases and the J gene lost 8 bases, with 11 bases spanning the gap. The CDR3 loop reads CAISGGPEEAFF. CDR3 sequence (DNA): TGTGCCATCAGTGGAGGACCCGAGGAAGCTTTCTTT.

About this clone: Distinct nucleotide sequences in the sample also encode this CDR3. This chain joins TRBV9 and TRBJ2-7; 7 nucleotides agree with TRBD2. With 1 base clipped from V and 2 bases from J, the junction kept 3 bases outside the gene matches. This CDR3 spans 14 amino acids. Germline CDR1 SGDLS, CDR2 YYNGEE. CDR3 residues: CASSVSSGPYEQYF. CDR3 nucleotides: TGTGCCAGCAGCGTAAGTAGCGGGCCCTACGAGCAGTACTTC.

The chain employs TRBV9 and TRBJ2-7, with 9 nucleotides matching TRBD2. The CDR3 runs to 13 residues. Germline V lookup: CDR1 SGDLS, CDR2 YYNGEE. After removal of 4 bases from V and 6 bases from J, the junction contained 5 bases not matched to a gene. CDR3 residues: CASSQGTSLEQYF. In DNA form, the CDR3 reads TGTGCCAGCAGCCAGGGGACTAGCCTCGAGCAGTACTTC.

This sequence joins TRBV27 and TRBJ1-5, with 11 bases fitting TRBD1. Germline CDR1 reads MNHEY; CDR2 reads SMNVEV (reference sequence). V was pared by 6 bases and J by 6 bases, with 7 bases of the junction left unmatched. The CDR3 contains 15 residues. CDR3 sequence: CASRRTGGSLQPQHF. CDR3 in DNA: TGTGCCAGCAGACGGACAGGGGGCTCGCTTCAGCCCCAGCATTTT.

The rearrangement links TRBV19 to TRBJ1-6; maybe TRBD1 (5 bases). Germline V gene lookup returns CDR1 LNHDA and CDR2 SQIVND (reference sequence). The CDR3 has 15 amino acids. Trimming left V 3 bases short and J 5 bases short, with 11 bases between. DNA of the CDR3: TGTGCCAGTAGTATGTGGGGCGAAGATAATTCACCCCTCCACTTT. Translated: CASSMWGEDNSPLHF.

J is TRBJ2-7 and V is TRBV29-1, with 10 positions matching TRBD2. The CDR3 has 13 amino acids. CDR1 is SQVTM and CDR2 is ANQGSEA in the germline V gene. The ends lost 6 bases at V and 0 bases at J; junction bases unmatched: 2. Here the CDR3 reads CSVTSGASYEQYF. The DNA for the CDR3 is TGCAGCGTAACTAGCGGGGCCTCCTACGAGCAGTACTTC.

This clone was counted only a few times. The J gene is TRBJ1-1, the V gene TRBV11-2; D is uncertain. In germline, CDR1 is SGHAT, CDR2 FQNNGV. Deletions cut 1 base from V and 1 base from J, with 7 bases between. The length of the CDR3 is 14 residues. Here the CDR3 DNA reads TGTGCCAGCAGCTTAGGCAACCCGAACACTGAAGCTTTCTTT. Its translation is CASSLGNPNTEAFF.

The rearrangement uses TRBV27 and TRBJ2-2, with 12 bases aligning to TRBD2. This CDR3 has 17 residues. The trim removed 3 bases at V and 4 bases at J, leaving 6 bases unmatched. Germline V gene lookup returns CDR1 MNHEY and CDR2 SMNVEV (reference sequence). CDR3 sequence: CASSFRASGGVTGELFF. As DNA, the CDR3 is TGTGCCAGCAGTTTTCGGGCTAGCGGGGGGGTCACCGGGGAGCTGTTTTTT.

J is TRBJ2-7 and V is TRBV11-2; D perhaps matches TRBD1 (6 bases). Germline V gene lookup returns CDR1 SGHAT and CDR2 FQNNGV. The CDR3 consists of 14 residues. Trimming took 8 bases from V and 2 from J, leaving 16 bases between them. CDR3 nucleotides: TGTGCCAGCTCCGGGCAGGGGCCTACCTACGAGCAGTACTTC. It translates to CASSGQGPTYEQYF.

The genes are TRBV27 and TRBJ2-7; D remains unclear. Trimming cost V 0 bases and J 2 bases, with 14 bases left between them. The germline V gene has CDR1 MNHEY and CDR2 SMNVEV (reference sequence). CDR3 length equals 16 residues. DNA for the CDR3: TGTGCCAGCAGTTTATCCCCGGACCTGTTGCCCTACGAGCAGTACTTC. Its translation is CASSLSPDLLPYEQYF.

The V and J genes are TRBV19 and TRBJ2-7; TRBD2 aligns across 7 bases. V shed 9 bases, J shed 2 bases, and the junction held 10 bases outside the gene matches. The V gene's germline CDR1 is LNHDA and CDR2 SQIVND (reference sequence). The CDR3 runs to 14 residues. The CDR3 sequence is CASRPSGNAYEQYF. CDR3 nucleotides: TGTGCCAGCAGACCCAGCGGGAACGCCTACGAGCAGTACTTC.

This clone was observed a single time. Other DNA sequences in the same sample also yield this CDR3. V gene TRBV10-3 combines with J gene TRBJ1-3; D call uncertain. In germline, CDR1 is ENHRY, CDR2 SYGVKD. Trimming removed 2 bases from V and 0 bases from J, with 5 bases in between. The CDR3 has 14 amino acids. The DNA for the CDR3 is TGTGCCATCAGTGAGAACCACTCTGGAAACACCATATATTTT. Translation: CAISENHSGNTIYF.

This rearrangement joins TRBV7-2 to TRBJ2-1, with 13 bases lining up with TRBD2. There are 15 residues in the CDR3. V trimming: 5 bases; J trimming: 7 bases; junction bases outside the gene matches: 5. Germline values: CDR1 SGHTA, CDR2 FQGNSA. The CDR3 reads CASSPGLAGKNEQFF. The DNA for the CDR3 is TGTGCCAGCAGCCCGGGACTAGCGGGAAAGAATGAGCAGTTCTTC.